These 27 T cell receptor beta chains were sequenced from one sample in a study of CD8 T cells in ankylosing spondylitis. TCRdb fed the 5' RACE reads into MiXCR, producing one record per CDR3 protein. The sample holds roughly 230,000 distinct CDR3 sequences; approximately 7.6% are singletons and the top ten take roughly 5%. The sample comprised blood, either unsorted or a sorted T cell fraction (not recorded which). The receptors come from a female donor with ankylosing spondylitis or in good health (not recorded which).

This clonotype was seen at least ten times. This CDR3 is CASSLGPYYGYTF. As DNA, the CDR3 is TGTGCCAGCAGTTTAGGACCGTACTATGGCTACACCTTC. The chain uses TRBV27 and TRBJ1-2, with no clear D. V was cut by 2 bases and J by 3 bases, with 7 bases left in between. The CDR3 sequence is 13 residues long. Germline loops: CDR1 MNHEY, CDR2 SMNVEV (reference sequence).

This clonotype has ten or more counts. The chain recombines TRBV18 with TRBJ2-7, with TRBD1 as a possible D gene (7 bases). Trimming removed 5 bases from V and 2 bases from J, with 10 bases in between. The CDR3 covers 13 residues. Germline V CDR1 and CDR2: KGHSH, LQKENI. The CDR3 loop is CASSGGTAYEQYF. Written as DNA, the CDR3 is TGTGCCAGCTCAGGCGGGACAGCCTACGAGCAGTACTTC.

This clonotype was observed many times. The rearrangement uses TRBV5-1 and TRBJ2-1; unclear D gene. V lost 0 bases and J 2 bases, leaving 12 bases between the germline ends. CDR3 length: 16 amino acids. Germline V gene data show CDR1 as SGHRS and CDR2 as YFSETQ. The chain's CDR3 is CASSLAGSATYNEQFF. The CDR3 nucleotides read TGCGCCAGCAGCTTGGCCGGGTCCGCGACCTACAATGAGCAGTTCTTC.

This clonotype was counted at least ten times. The chain recombines TRBV7-9 with TRBJ2-1, with D unclear. Trimming removed 0 bases from V and 7 bases from J, with 7 bases in between. This CDR3 is built from 13 residues. Germline V gives CDR1 SEHNR, CDR2 FQNEAQ (reference sequence). The CDR3 protein is CASSLATGNEQFF. The CDR3 DNA is TGTGCCAGCAGCTTAGCGACTGGAAATGAGCAGTTCTTC.

The chain recombines TRBV9 with TRBJ1-5; D gene uncertain. Germline loops: CDR1 SGDLS, CDR2 YYNGEE. This CDR3 has 15 residues. Trimming shortened V by 4 bases and J by 0 bases, and 11 bases separated the two germline ends. The CDR3 spells CASSQTPYSNQPQHF. CDR3 in DNA: TGTGCCAGCAGCCAGACACCTTATAGCAATCAGCCCCAGCATTTT.

This clonotype occurred a few times. This chain links TRBV5-1 with TRBJ2-5, with 8 bases lining up with TRBD1. The V and J ends lost 6 bases and 2 bases, in that order; junction bases with no gene match: 6. CDR3 length equals 14 residues. Germline values: CDR1 SGHRS, CDR2 YFSETQ. The CDR3 spells CASNGQGRQETQYF. The CDR3 DNA reads TGCGCCAGCAACGGACAGGGTCGACAAGAGACCCAGTACTTC.

This clonotype occurred many times. The genes are TRBV7-2 and TRBJ2-2; D is ambiguous. In germline, CDR1 is SGHTA, CDR2 FQGNSA. Trimming took off 4 bases at V and 6 bases at J, with 9 bases between the two ends. The length of the CDR3 is 13 residues. CDR3 amino acids: CASSSRVAGELFF. The CDR3 DNA reads TGTGCCAGCAGCTCACGGGTAGCCGGGGAGCTGTTTTTT.

There are a few counts of this clonotype. A read error may account for a junction end that differs from germline. The rearrangement uses TRBV28 and TRBJ1-1, with TRBD1 as a possible D gene (5 bases). The CDR3 length is 13 residues. Per germline, CDR1 MDHEN and CDR2 SYDVKM. CDR3 sequence (DNA): TGTGCCAGCACGGACCCAGGGAACCCTGAAGCTTTCTTT. This sequence encodes CASTDPGNPEAFF.

V usage is TRBV5-1 and J usage is TRBJ2-7; D might be TRBD1 (6 bases). This CDR3 contains 14 residues. Germline values: CDR1 SGHRS, CDR2 YFSETQ. The V gene lost 1 base and the J gene lost 3 bases, with 11 bases spanning the gap. The CDR3 bases are TGCGCCAGCAGCTTGCCAGGGGCAGGCTACGAGCAGTACTTC. Protein: CASSLPGAGYEQYF.

This clonotype was seen many times. The chain combines TRBV2 with TRBJ2-3, with 9 bases fitting TRBD1. The germline CDR1 and CDR2 sequences are SNHLY and FYNNEI. The CDR3 loop spans 16 amino acids. V shed 5 bases, J shed 0 bases, and the junction held 6 bases outside the gene matches. CDR3 nucleotide sequence: TGTGCCAGCAGTTTTTACAGGGGGCTGAGCACAGATACGCAGTATTTT. Amino acid sequence: CASSFYRGLSTDTQYF.

V and J are TRBV10-3 and TRBJ2-1, with TRBD2 matching over 13 bases. CDR1 and CDR2 (germline): ENHRY, SYGVKD. J was trimmed by 7 bases and V by 8 bases; bases with no gene match: 8. This CDR3 is 15 amino acids long. The CDR3 here is CAIEGPGLAGNEQFF. The CDR3 DNA follows: TGTGCCATCGAGGGACCGGGACTAGCGGGGAATGAGCAGTTCTTC.

In this sample, this clonotype turned up many times. The chain uses TRBV5-1 and TRBJ2-6, with D unresolved. Per the germline V gene, CDR1 is SGHRS and CDR2 is YFSETQ. The CDR3 runs to 15 residues. Trimming stripped 6 bases from V and 2 bases from J, with 12 bases between. CDR3 sequence reads: CASTLREAGANVLTF. The CDR3 region has the DNA TGCGCCAGCACCCTGCGAGAGGCTGGGGCCAACGTCCTGACTTTC.

This clonotype was detected many times. V usage is TRBV20-1 and J usage is TRBJ2-1, with 9 bases identical to TRBD2. V trimming: 4 bases; J trimming: 5 bases; junction bases outside the gene matches: 15. Germline V gives CDR1 DFQATT, CDR2 SNEGSKA (reference sequence). This CDR3 contains 17 residues. CDR3 sequence: CSANLAGRPTGNNEQFF. In DNA form, the CDR3 reads TGCAGTGCTAACCTAGCGGGACGACCCACAGGGAACAATGAGCAGTTCTTC.

This clonotype was observed many times. This rearrangement joins TRBV20-1 to TRBJ2-7; a weak D match, TRBD1 (5 bases). Germline CDR1 DFQATT, CDR2 SNEGSKA (reference sequence). The CDR3 sequence is 14 residues long. Between the trimmed V and J ends, which lost 3 bases and 2 bases, there was a span of 14 bases. The CDR3 region is CSASIRQGAYEQYF. The CDR3, as DNA: TGCAGTGCTAGCATCCGGCAGGGTGCCTACGAGCAGTACTTC.

This clonotype has at least ten counts. This chain uses TRBV5-1 with TRBJ2-3; 12 bases are a match to TRBD2. Germline CDR1 and CDR2: SGHRS and YFSETQ. With 4 bases clipped from V and 4 bases from J, the junction kept 16 bases outside the gene matches. The CDR3 is 19 amino acids. The CDR3 DNA is TGCGCCAGCAGCCCCAGGGCTAGCGGGAGGGCCGTGGTTTCAGATACGCAGTATTTT. Protein sequence: CASSPRASGRAVVSDTQYF.

This clonotype was detected many times. The gene calls are TRBV7-2 and TRBJ1-1; the match to TRBD1 covers 7 bases. CDR3 length: 13 residues. The germline CDR1 and CDR2 sequences are SGHTA and FQGNSA. V shed 5 bases, J shed 7 bases, and the junction held 7 bases outside the gene matches. The CDR3 sequence: CASSVRQGLEAFF. The CDR3 coding sequence is TGTGCCAGCAGCGTCCGACAGGGCCTTGAAGCTTTCTTT.

This clonotype was picked up many times. The chain employs TRBV5-6 and TRBJ2-2; TRBD2 might be the D (5 bases). CDR1 and CDR2 (germline): SGHDT, YYEEEE. CDR3 length equals 15 residues. With 1 base removed from V and 6 bases from J, the gap between germline ends came to 13 bases. Written as DNA, the CDR3 is TGTGCCAGCAGCTTGTGGCCAAGGCGGGCCGGGGAGCTGTTTTTT. This gives the protein CASSLWPRRAGELFF.

The table lists this clonotype with many counts. V and J are TRBV28 and TRBJ1-1; D not resolved. V was shortened by 5 bases and J by 3 bases, with 10 bases between the two germline ends. CDR1 is MDHEN and CDR2 is SYDVKM in the germline V gene. The CDR3 spans 13 residues. The CDR3 coding sequence is TGTGCCAGCAGTCCTTTAAGGCACACTGAAGCTTTCTTT. Translation: CASSPLRHTEAFF.

A note on this clonotype: An end of the junction differs from the germline gene, which may be a read error. The V call is TRBV20-1, the J call TRBJ2-2; 8 nucleotides align to TRBD2. CDR1 DFQATT and CDR2 SNEGSKA come from the germline V gene (reference sequence). This CDR3 region has 15 residues. In nucleotides, the CDR3 is TGCAGTGCTACAGATCAGCGGGAGAGGTCCGGGGAACTGTTTTTT. It yields the protein CSATDQRERSGELFF.

This clonotype was found many times. This chain joins TRBV4-2 and TRBJ2-1; no definite D call. This CDR3 region has 13 residues. The germline V gene has CDR1 LGHNA and CDR2 YNFKEQ. Trimming took off 1 base at V and 5 bases at J, with 6 bases between the two ends. The CDR3 sequence: CASSQVSDNEQFF. CDR3 coding DNA: TGTGCCAGCAGCCAAGTGAGCGACAATGAGCAGTTCTTC.

In this sample, this clonotype turned up many times. The chain is built from TRBV4-3 and TRBJ2-1; 12 positions agree with TRBD2. Losses at the gene ends were 1 base for V and 5 bases for J; bases not matched to a gene: 6. The CDR3 contains 17 residues. Looked up from germline, CDR1 is LGHNA and CDR2 is YSLEER. The CDR3 protein is CASSQVLTSGRNNEQFF. The CDR3 nucleotides are TGCGCCAGCAGCCAAGTCCTCACTAGCGGGAGGAACAATGAGCAGTTCTTC.

Worth noting for this clonotype: Possible read error: a much larger clone is one base away. This CDR3 fails to terminate in the conserved phenylalanine or tryptophan, so it likely reflects a read error. The limits of the CDR3 on the DNA are not certain, so only TCRdb's listed CDR3 is given. This chain joins TRBV29-1 and TRBJ1-2. The CDR3 has 12 residues if both end residues are counted. Per germline, CDR1 SQVTM and CDR2 ANQGSEA. The CDR3: CSVEGPTRRYTC.

The chain carries TRBV6-2 or TRBV6-3 and TRBJ2-1; D not resolved. V gave up 2 bases and J gave up 15 bases, with 8 bases separating them. Germline V gene lookup returns CDR1 MNHEY and CDR2 SVGEGT. CDR3 length: 10 amino acids. Written as DNA, the CDR3 is TGTGCCAGCAGTTACCCCTCGATGTTCTTC. Amino acid sequence: CASSYPSMFF.

This clonotype showed up many times. The J gene is TRBJ2-5, the V gene TRBV20-1, with D hard to call. Deletions cut 5 bases from V and 3 bases from J, with 10 bases between. This CDR3 has 12 amino acids. Germline assignment: CDR1 DFQATT and CDR2 SNEGSKA (reference sequence). The CDR3: CSAFQIEETQYF. The DNA for the CDR3 is TGCAGTGCTTTCCAGATTGAAGAGACCCAGTACTTC.

This clonotype was recorded many times. This rearrangement joins TRBV12-3 or TRBV12-4 to TRBJ2-7; D not resolved. V lost 3 bases and J 2 bases, leaving 14 bases between the germline ends. The CDR3 has 15 residues. The DNA of the CDR3 is TGTGCCAGCAGTTTCCATAGGGCAGGACCCTACGAGCAGTACTTC. As protein: CASSFHRAGPYEQYF.

This clonotype was detected a few times. The V gene is TRBV7-9, the J gene TRBJ2-1; 10 nucleotides match TRBD2. V dropped 0 bases and J dropped 15; count of bases not matched to a gene: 8. This CDR3 comprises 14 residues. Germline V gene data show CDR1 as SEHNR and CDR2 as FQNEAQ (reference sequence). CDR3 DNA sequence: TGTGCCAGCAGCTTAGCGGTAGCGGGAGGCCGGTGGTTCTTC. Translated: CASSLAVAGGRWFF. Supplemented by reference TRBV7-9 and TRBJ2-1, the full variable domain reads DTGVSQNPRHKITKRGQNVTFRCDPISEHNRLYWYRQTLGQGPEFLTYFQNEAQLEKSRLLSDRFSAERPKGSFSTLEIQRTEQGDSAMYLCASSLAVAGGRWFFGPGTRLTVL.

This clonotype was found many times. One end of the junction fails to match germline, which may point to a read error. The chain combines TRBV7-7 with TRBJ2-3; D call uncertain. Germline-derived CDR1 and CDR2 are SSHAT and FNYEAQ (reference sequence). The CDR3 sequence is 14 residues long. CDR3 bases: TGTGCTAGCAGCTTTCTAGGAGTCGGAGATACGCAGTATTTT. Its protein is CASSFLGVGDTQYF.